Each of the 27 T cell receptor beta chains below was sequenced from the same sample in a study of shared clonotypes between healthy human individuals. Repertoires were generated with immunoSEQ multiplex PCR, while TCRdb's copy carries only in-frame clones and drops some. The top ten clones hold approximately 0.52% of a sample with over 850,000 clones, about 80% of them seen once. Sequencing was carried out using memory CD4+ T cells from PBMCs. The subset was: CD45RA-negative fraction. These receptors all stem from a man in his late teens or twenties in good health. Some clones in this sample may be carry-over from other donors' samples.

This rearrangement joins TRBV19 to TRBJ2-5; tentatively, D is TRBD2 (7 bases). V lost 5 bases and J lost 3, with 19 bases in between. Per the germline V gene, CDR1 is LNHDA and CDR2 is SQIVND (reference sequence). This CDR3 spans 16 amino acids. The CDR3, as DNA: TGTGCCAGTAGTCCCCGTAATACAGGGAGGGAAGAGACCCAGTACTTC. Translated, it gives CASSPRNTGREETQYF. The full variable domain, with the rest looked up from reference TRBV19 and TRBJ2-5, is DGGITQSPKYLFRKEGQNVTLSCEQNLNHDAMYWYRQDPGQGLRLIYYSQIVNDFQKGDIAEGYSVSREKKESFPLTVTSAQKNPTAFYLCASSPRNTGREETQYFGPGTRLLVL.

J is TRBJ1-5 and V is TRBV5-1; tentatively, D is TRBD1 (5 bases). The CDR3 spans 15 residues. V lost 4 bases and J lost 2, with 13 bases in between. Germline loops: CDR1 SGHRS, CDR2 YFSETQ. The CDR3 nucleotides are TGCGCCAGCAGCCCCACGGTAGGGGGCAATCAGCCCCAGCATTTT. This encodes CASSPTVGGNQPQHF.

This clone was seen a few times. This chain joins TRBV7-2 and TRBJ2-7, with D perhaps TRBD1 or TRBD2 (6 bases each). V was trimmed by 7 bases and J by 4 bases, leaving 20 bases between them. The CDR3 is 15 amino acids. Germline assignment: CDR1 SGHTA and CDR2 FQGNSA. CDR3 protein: CASTTGGSPVYEQYF. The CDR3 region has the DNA TGTGCCAGCACCACCGGGGGCTCCCCCGTTTACGAGCAGTACTTC.

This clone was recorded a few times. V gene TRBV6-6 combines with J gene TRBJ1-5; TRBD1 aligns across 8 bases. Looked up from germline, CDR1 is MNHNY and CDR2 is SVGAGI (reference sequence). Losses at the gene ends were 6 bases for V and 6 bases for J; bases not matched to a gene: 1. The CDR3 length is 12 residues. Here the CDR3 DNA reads TGTGCCAGCAGCGGACAGGGTCAGCCCCAGCATTTT. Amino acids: CASSGQGQPQHF.

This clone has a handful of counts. Written as DNA, the CDR3 is TGCGCCAGCAGCCAAGATCCCGGGGTTGGTGGCTACACCTTC. Its protein is CASSQDPGVGGYTF. The chain employs TRBV4-1 and TRBJ1-2; D is unresolved. Trimming took 0 bases from V and 7 from J, leaving 12 bases between them. Germline lookup yields CDR1 MGHRA and CDR2 YSYEKL. The CDR3 is 14 residues long.

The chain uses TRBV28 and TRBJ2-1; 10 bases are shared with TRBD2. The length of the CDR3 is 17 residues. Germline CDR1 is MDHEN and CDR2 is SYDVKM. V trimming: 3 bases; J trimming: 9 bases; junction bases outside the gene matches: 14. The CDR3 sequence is CASSLGLARGGSGEQFF. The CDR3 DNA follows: TGTGCCAGCAGTTTGGGACTAGCGCGCGGGGGAAGCGGTGAGCAGTTCTTC.

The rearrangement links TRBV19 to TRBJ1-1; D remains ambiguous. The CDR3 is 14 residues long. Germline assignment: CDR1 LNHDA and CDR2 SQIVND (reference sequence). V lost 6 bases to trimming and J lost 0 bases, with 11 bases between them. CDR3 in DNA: TGTGCCAGTAGCATGGAGTTAATGAACACTGAAGCTTTCTTT. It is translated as CASSMELMNTEAFF.

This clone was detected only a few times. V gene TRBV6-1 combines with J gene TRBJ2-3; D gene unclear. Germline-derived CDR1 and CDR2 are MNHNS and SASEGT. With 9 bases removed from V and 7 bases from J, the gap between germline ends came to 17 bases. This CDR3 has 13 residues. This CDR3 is CASTSLLTNTQYF. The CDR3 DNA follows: TGTGCCAGTACCTCATTGCTGACAAATACGCAGTATTTT.

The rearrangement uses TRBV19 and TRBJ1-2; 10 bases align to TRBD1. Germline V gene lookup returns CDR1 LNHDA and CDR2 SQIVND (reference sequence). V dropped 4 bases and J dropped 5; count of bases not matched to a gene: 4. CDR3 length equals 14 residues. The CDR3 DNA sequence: TGTGCCAGTAGTAGGGGACAGGGGAGGTATGGCTACACCTTC. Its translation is CASSRGQGRYGYTF.

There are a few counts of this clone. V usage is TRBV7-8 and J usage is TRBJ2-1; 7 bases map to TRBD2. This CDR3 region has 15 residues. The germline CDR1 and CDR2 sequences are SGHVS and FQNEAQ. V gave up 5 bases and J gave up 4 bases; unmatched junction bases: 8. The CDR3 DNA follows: TGTGCCAGCAGCCCGAGGACTAGTACGTACAATGAGCAGTTCTTC. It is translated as CASSPRTSTYNEQFF. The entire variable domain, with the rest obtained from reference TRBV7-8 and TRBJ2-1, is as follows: GAGVSQSPRYKVAKRGQDVALRCDPISGHVSLFWYQQALGQGPEFLTYFQNEAQLDKSGLPSDRFFAERPEGSVSTLKIQRTQQEDSAVYLCASSPRTSTYNEQFFGPGTRLTVL.

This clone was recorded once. CDR3 region: CASSFTADTGELFF. The DNA for the CDR3 is TGTGCCAGCAGTTTCACAGCGGACACCGGGGAGCTGTTTTTT. This chain links TRBV28 with TRBJ2-2; weak D call: TRBD2 (5 bases). Germline V gives CDR1 MDHEN, CDR2 SYDVKM. The CDR3 covers 14 residues. Trimming pared 3 bases from V and 3 bases from J, leaving 8 bases between.

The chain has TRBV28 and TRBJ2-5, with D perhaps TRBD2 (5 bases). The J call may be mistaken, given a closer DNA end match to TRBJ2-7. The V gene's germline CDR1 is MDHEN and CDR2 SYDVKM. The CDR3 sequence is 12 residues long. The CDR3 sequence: CATGRQPYEQYF. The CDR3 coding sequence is TGTGCCACGGGAAGGCAACCCTACGAGCAGTACTTC.

CDR3 region: CASMKAGLTDTQYF. The CDR3 nucleotides are TGTGCCAGCATGAAAGCGGGACTAACCGATACGCAGTATTTT. The chain combines TRBV28 with TRBJ2-3, with 7 bases fitting TRBD2. Germline V gene data show CDR1 as MDHEN and CDR2 as SYDVKM. The CDR3 consists of 14 residues. The trim removed 7 bases at V and 6 bases at J, leaving 10 bases unmatched.

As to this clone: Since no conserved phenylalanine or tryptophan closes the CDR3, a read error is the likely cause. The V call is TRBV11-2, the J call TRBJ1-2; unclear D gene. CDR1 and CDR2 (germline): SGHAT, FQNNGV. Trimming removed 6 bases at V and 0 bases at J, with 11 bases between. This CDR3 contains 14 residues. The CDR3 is CASRGSRANYGYTS. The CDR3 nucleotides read TGTGCCAGCAGGGGCAGTCGAGCTAACTATGGCTACACCTCC.

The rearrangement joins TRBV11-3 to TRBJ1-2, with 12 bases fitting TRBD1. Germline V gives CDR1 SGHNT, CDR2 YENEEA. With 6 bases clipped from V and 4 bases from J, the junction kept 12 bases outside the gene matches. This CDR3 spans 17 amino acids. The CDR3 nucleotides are TGTGCCAGCAGGGAACCGGGACAGGGGGCCGGGGGCTATGGCTACACCTTC. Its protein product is CASREPGQGAGGYGYTF.

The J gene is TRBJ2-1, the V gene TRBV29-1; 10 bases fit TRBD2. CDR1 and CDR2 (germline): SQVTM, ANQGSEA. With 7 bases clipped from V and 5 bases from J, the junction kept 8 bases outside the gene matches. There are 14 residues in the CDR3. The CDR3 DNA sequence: TGCAGCGGTTACGGGACTAGCGTTCACAATGAGCAGTTCTTC. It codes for CSGYGTSVHNEQFF.

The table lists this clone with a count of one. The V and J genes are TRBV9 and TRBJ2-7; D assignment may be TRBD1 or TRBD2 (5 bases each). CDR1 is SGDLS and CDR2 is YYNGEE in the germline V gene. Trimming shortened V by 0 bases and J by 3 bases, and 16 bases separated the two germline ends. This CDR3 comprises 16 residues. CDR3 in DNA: TGTGCCAGCAGCGTAGGGGGACCCTGGTCTAACTACGAGCAGTACTTC. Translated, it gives CASSVGGPWSNYEQYF.

The CDR3 DNA is TGTGCCAGCAGTTGGGGACCTAACGGTGGGGAGCTGTTTTTT. Its protein product is CASSWGPNGGELFF. The rearrangement uses TRBV27 and TRBJ2-2; perhaps D is TRBD1 or TRBD2 (5 bases each). Per germline, CDR1 MNHEY and CDR2 SMNVEV (reference sequence). This CDR3 spans 14 amino acids. The V gene lost 4 bases and the J gene lost 8 bases, with 14 bases spanning the gap.

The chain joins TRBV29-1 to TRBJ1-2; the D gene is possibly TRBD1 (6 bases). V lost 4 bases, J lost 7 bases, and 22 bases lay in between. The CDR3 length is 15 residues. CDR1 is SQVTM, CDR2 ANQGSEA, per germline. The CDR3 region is CSVASPWQGNIGYTF. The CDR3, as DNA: TGCAGCGTTGCATCTCCCTGGCAGGGGAATATTGGCTACACCTTC.

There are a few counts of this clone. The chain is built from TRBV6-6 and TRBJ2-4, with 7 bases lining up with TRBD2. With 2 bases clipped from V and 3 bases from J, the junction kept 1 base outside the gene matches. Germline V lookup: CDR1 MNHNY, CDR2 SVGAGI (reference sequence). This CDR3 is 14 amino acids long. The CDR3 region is CASSYGGDKNIQYF. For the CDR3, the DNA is TGTGCCAGCAGTTACGGGGGGGACAAAAACATTCAGTACTTC.

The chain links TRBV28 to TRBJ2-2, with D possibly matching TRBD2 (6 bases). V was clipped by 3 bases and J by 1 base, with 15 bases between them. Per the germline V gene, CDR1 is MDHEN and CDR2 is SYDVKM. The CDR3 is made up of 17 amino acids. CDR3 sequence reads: CASSFSASVENTGELFF. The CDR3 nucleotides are TGTGCCAGCAGTTTCTCGGCTAGCGTAGAGAACACCGGGGAGCTGTTTTTT.

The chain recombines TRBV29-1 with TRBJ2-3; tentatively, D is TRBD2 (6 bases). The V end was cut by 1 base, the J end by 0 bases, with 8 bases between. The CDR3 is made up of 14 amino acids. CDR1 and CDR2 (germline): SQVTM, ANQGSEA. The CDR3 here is CSVEGGGSTDTQYF. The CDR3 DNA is TGCAGCGTTGAAGGCGGAGGGAGCACAGATACGCAGTATTTT.

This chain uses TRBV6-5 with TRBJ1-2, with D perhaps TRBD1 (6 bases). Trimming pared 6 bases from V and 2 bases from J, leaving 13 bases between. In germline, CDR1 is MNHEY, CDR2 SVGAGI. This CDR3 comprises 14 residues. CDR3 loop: CASSRPGTNYGYTF. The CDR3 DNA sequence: TGTGCCAGCAGCCGACCCGGGACAAACTATGGCTACACCTTC.

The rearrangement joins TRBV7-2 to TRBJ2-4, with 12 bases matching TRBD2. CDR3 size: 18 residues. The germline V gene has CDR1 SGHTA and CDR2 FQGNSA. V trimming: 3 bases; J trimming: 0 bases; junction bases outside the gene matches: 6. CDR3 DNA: TGTGCCAGCAGCTTCCTAGCGGGAGGGTCCCTAGCCAAAAACATTCAGTACTTC. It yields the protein CASSFLAGGSLAKNIQYF. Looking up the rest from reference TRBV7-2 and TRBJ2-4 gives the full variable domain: GAGVSQSPSNKVTEKGKDVELRCDPISGHTALYWYRQSLGQGLEFLIYFQGNSAPDKSGLPSDRFSAERTGGSVSTLTIQRTQQEDSAVYLCASSFLAGGSLAKNIQYFGAGTRLSVL.

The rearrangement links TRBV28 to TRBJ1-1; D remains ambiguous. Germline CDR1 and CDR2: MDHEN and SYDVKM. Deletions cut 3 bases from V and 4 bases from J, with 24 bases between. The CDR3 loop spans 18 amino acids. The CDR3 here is CASSFPLVGPDRSTEAFF. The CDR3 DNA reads TGTGCCAGCAGTTTCCCCCTCGTTGGACCGGATCGAAGCACTGAAGCTTTCTTT.

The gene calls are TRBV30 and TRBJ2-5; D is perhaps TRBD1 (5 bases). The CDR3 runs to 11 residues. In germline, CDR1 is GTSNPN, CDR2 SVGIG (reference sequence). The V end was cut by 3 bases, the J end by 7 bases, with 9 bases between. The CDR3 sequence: CAWSVGATQYF. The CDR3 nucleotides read TGTGCCTGGAGCGTAGGGGCGACCCAGTACTTC.

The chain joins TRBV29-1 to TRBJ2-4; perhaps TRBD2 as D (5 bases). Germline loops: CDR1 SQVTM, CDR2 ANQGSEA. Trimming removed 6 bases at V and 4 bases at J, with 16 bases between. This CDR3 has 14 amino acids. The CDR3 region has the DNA TGCAGCGTAGCTGCTGGCGGGCTAAAAAACATTCAGTACTTC. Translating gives CSVAAGGLKNIQYF.